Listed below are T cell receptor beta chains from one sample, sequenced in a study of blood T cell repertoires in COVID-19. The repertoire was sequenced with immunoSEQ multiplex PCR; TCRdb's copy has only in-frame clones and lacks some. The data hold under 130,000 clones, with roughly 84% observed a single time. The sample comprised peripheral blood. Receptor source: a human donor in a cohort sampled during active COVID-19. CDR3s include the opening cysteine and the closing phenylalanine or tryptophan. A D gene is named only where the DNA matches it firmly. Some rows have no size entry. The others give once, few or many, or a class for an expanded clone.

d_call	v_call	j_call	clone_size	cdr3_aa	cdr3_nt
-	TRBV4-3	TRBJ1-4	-	CASSQDAGPEKLFF	TGCGCCAGCAGCCAAGATGCAGGGCCTGAAAAACTGTTTTTT
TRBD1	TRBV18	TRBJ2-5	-	CASSPPWTGGGETQYF	TGTGCCAGCTCACCACCTTGGACAGGGGGCGGAGAGACCCAGTACTTC
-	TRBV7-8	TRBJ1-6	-	CASSFQGNSPLHF	TGTGCCAGCAGCTTCCAGGGGAATTCACCCCTCCACTTT
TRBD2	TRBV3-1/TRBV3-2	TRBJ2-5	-	CASSQGTGGPKYF	TGTGCCAGCAGCCAAGGAACGGGGGGGCCGAAGTACTTC
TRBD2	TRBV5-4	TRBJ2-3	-	CASSSASGRADTQYF	TGTGCCAGCAGTAGCGCTAGCGGTAGGGCAGATACGCAGTATTTT
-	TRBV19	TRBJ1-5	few	CASSRAGGRNQPQHF	TGTGCCAGTAGTCGCGCGGGGGGGCGCAATCAGCCCCAGCATTTT
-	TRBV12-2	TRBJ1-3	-	CASRLVRVRLSARGSGNTIYF	TGTGCAAGTCGCTTAGTACGGGTTAGGCTGAGCGCCCGGGGCTCTGGAAACACCATATATTTT
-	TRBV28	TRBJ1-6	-	CASSPPTGVFSPLHF	TGTGCCAGCAGTCCCCCCACAGGAGTATTTTCACCCCTCCACTTT
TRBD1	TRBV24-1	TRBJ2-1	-	CATSDRQGLNNEQFF	TGTGCCACCAGTGATCGACAGGGCCTCAACAATGAGCAGTTCTTC
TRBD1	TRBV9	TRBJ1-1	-	CASSSPVQGAGSGEAFF	TGTGCCAGCAGCTCCCCAGTCCAGGGGGCCGGTAGCGGTGAAGCTTTCTTT
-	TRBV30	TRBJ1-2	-	CAWTLKVQHYGYTF	TGTGCCTGGACATTAAAGGTACAGCACTATGGCTACACCTTC
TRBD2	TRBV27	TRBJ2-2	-	CASSLGTRPNTGELFF	TGTGCCAGCAGTTTAGGGACTAGGCCAAACACCGGGGAGCTGTTTTTT
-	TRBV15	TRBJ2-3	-	CATSRVVDSLAPDTQYF	TGTGCCACCAGCAGAGTGGTGGACAGTCTCGCCCCAGATACGCAGTATTTT
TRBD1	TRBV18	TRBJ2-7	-	CASIRDRGGEQYF	TGTGCCAGCATCCGGGACAGGGGGGGCGAGCAGTACTTC
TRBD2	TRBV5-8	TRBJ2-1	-	CASSLRIAGGNEQFF	TGTGCCAGCAGCTTGCGAATAGCGGGAGGCAATGAGCAGTTCTTC
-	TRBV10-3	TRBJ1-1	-	CAISEGVNTEAFF	TGTGCCATCAGTGAAGGGGTGAACACTGAAGCTTTCTTT
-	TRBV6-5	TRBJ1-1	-	CASSYLQGRTEAFF	TGTGCCAGCAGTTACCTCCAGGGGAGAACTGAAGCTTTCTTT
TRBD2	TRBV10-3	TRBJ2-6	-	CATREEVSGANVLTF	TGTGCCACCCGGGAGGAGGTCTCTGGGGCCAACGTCCTGACTTTC
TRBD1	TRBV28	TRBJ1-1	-	CASSLLTPGQGVGTEAFF	TGTGCCAGCAGTTTATTAACCCCTGGACAGGGGGTTGGCACTGAAGCTTTCTTT
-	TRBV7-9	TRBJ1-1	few	CASSLAGGHTEAFF	TGTGCCAGCAGCTTAGCAGGCGGTCACACTGAAGCTTTCTTT
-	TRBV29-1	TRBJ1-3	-	CSAHGAAGNTIYF	TGCAGCGCCCATGGAGCGGCTGGAAACACCATATATTTT
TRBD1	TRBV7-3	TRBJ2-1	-	CASSTTGGLYNEQFF	TGTGCCAGCAGCACCACAGGGGGTCTCTACAATGAGCAGTTCTTC